The 13 T cell receptor beta chains in this list originate from one sample, sequenced in a study of T cell responses to AZD1222 COVID-19 vaccine (dated by TCRdb to 2020 to 2022). The library was produced with the immunoSEQ multiplex PCR assay. Held by TCRdb, this immuneACCESS table contains in-frame sequences only and omits some clones. Under half of the omission traces to an unresolved V gene where checked; the cause of the rest is unknown. The sample table records about 120,000 clones; around 83% of these occur just once. Of the sample, approximately 15% is held by the ten largest clones. Interpreted using the paper, the time point label stands for: about 28 days (+/-7) after the second vaccine dose. The sequences come from peripheral blood, collected 28 days after the second AZD1222 dose. Every receptor here comes from an adult who received the AZD1222 COVID-19 vaccine.

The V and J genes are TRBV24-1 and TRBJ2-7; possibly TRBD1 for D (5 bases). The V gene lost 3 bases and the J gene lost 2 bases, with 13 bases spanning the gap. This CDR3 has 15 amino acids. Germline V lookup: CDR1 KGHDR, CDR2 SFDVKD. The CDR3 region has the DNA TGTGCCACCAGTGATCTTAGGGGTGGCACCTACGAGCAGTACTTC. Its translation: CATSDLRGGTYEQYF.

The chain links TRBV2 to TRBJ2-7; 10 bases are a match to TRBD1. Losses at the gene ends were 4 bases for V and 6 bases for J; bases not matched to a gene: 6. The CDR3 totals 14 residues. Germline V CDR1 and CDR2: SNHLY, FYNNEI. CDR3 sequence: CASSVGTGAAEQYF. The CDR3 region has the DNA TGTGCCAGCAGTGTAGGGACAGGGGCGGCCGAGCAGTACTTC.

The V and J genes are TRBV28 and TRBJ2-4; no firm D call. The germline V gene encodes CDR1 MDHEN and CDR2 SYDVKM. The CDR3 contains 12 residues. Between the trimmed V and J ends, which lost 6 bases and 8 bases, there was a span of 11 bases. In DNA, the CDR3 is TGTGCCAGCAGCGTCAGTGTAGACATTCAGTACTTC. Protein product: CASSVSVDIQYF.

V and J are TRBV24-1 and TRBJ2-1; D not certain. The germline gives CDR1 KGHDR, CDR2 SFDVKD. The V and J ends lost 0 bases and 10 bases respectively, with 12 bases between them. The CDR3 has 14 residues. The CDR3 coding sequence is TGTGCCACCAGTGATTTGACTAATTCCGGGGAGCAGTTCTTC. Protein product: CATSDLTNSGEQFF.

The V and J genes are TRBV15 and TRBJ2-1; TRBD2 matches at 11 bases. The germline CDR1 and CDR2 sequences are LNHNV and YYDKDF (reference sequence). Trimming cost V 1 base and J 10 bases; bases outside gene matches: 9. This CDR3 has 16 residues. The CDR3 here is CATSRGLAGGPAEQFF. In DNA form, the CDR3 reads TGTGCCACCAGCAGAGGGTTAGCGGGAGGGCCGGCAGAGCAGTTCTTC.

V gene TRBV27 combines with J gene TRBJ2-5; D uncertain. Trimming took off 0 bases at V and 5 bases at J, with 22 bases between the two ends. CDR1 and CDR2 from the germline V gene are MNHEY and SMNVEV (reference sequence). The CDR3 consists of 18 residues. This chain's CDR3 is CASSLSEPLSELGETQYF. CDR3 sequence (DNA): TGTGCCAGCAGTTTATCAGAACCCCTTTCGGAGTTGGGGGAGACCCAGTACTTC.

This chain uses TRBV7-3 with TRBJ2-7; the match to TRBD1 covers 9 bases. CDR3 size: 13 residues. After removal of 4 bases from V and 7 bases from J, the junction contained 5 bases not matched to a gene. Germline V gene data show CDR1 as SGHTA and CDR2 as FQGTGA. CDR3 region: CASSSDRGWEQYF. CDR3 coding DNA: TGTGCCAGCAGCTCGGACAGGGGTTGGGAGCAGTACTTC.

The CDR3 protein is CAISESQGGTEAFF. DNA for the CDR3: TGTGCCATCAGTGAGTCACAGGGTGGGACTGAAGCTTTCTTT. The J gene is TRBJ1-1, the V gene TRBV10-3, with a possible D match to TRBD1 (6 bases). Trimming took off 0 bases at V and 5 bases at J, with 10 bases between the two ends. The CDR3 is made up of 14 amino acids. Germline V gene lookup returns CDR1 ENHRY and CDR2 SYGVKD.

The sample holds one count of this clone. The chain carries TRBV7-2 and TRBJ2-5; 7 bases match TRBD2. V lost 6 bases, J lost 5 bases, and 9 bases stayed unmatched. In germline, CDR1 is SGHTA, CDR2 FQGNSA. The CDR3 sequence is 14 residues long. The CDR3 reads CASRRGTTGETQYF. The CDR3 coding sequence is TGTGCCAGCAGGCGAGGGACTACCGGTGAGACCCAGTACTTC.

This clone occurred once. The chain joins TRBV6-4 to TRBJ2-2; TRBD1 matches at 10 bases. V dropped 3 bases and J dropped 2; count of bases not matched to a gene: 3. The CDR3 spans 16 residues. The germline CDR1 and CDR2 sequences are MRHNA and SNTAGT. The CDR3 loop reads CASSETGGGNTGELFF. The CDR3 DNA follows: TGTGCCAGCAGTGAGACAGGGGGCGGAAACACCGGGGAGCTGTTTTTT.

The chain links TRBV12-3 or TRBV12-4 to TRBJ2-3, with no clear D. The CDR3 has 13 residues. Trimming stripped 3 bases from V and 4 bases from J, with 8 bases between. The CDR3 region is CASSFVVSDTQYF. For the CDR3, the DNA is TGTGCCAGCAGTTTCGTGGTATCAGATACGCAGTATTTT.

The rearrangement joins TRBV10-2 to TRBJ2-1; 10 bases agree with TRBD2. The CDR3 has 16 residues. The V gene end was trimmed by 3 bases and the J gene end by 6 bases; junction bases not matched to a gene: 8. The germline V gene has CDR1 WSHSY and CDR2 SAAADI. In DNA, the CDR3 is TGCGCCAGCAGTGATCTACTAGCGGGAATTGGCAATGAGCAGTTCTTC. It specifies CASSDLLAGIGNEQFF.

This clone was picked up one time. The V and J genes are TRBV6-2 or TRBV6-3 and TRBJ1-1; no clear D gene. CDR1 is MNHEY and CDR2 is SVGEGT in the germline V gene. This CDR3 has 15 residues. Trimming shortened V by 2 bases and J by 0 bases, and 10 bases separated the two germline ends. Here the CDR3 DNA reads TGTGCCAGCAGTTACCGGAGCGATATGAACACTGAAGCTTTCTTT. Translating gives CASSYRSDMNTEAFF.